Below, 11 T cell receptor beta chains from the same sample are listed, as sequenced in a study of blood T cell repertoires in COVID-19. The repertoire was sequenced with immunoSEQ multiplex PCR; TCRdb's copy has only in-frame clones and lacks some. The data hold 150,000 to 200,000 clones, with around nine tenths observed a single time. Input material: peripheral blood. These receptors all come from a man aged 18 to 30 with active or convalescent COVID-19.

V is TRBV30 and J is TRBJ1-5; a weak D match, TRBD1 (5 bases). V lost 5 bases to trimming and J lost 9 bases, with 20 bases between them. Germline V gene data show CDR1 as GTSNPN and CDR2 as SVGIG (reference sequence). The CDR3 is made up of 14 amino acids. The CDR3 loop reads CAWAGHGTDRPQHF. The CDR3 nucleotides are TGTGCCTGGGCAGGACATGGCACCGATCGGCCCCAGCATTTT.

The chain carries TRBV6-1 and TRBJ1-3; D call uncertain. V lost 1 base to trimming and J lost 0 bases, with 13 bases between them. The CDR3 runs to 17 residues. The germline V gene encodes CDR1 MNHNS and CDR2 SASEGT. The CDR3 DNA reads TGTGCCAGCAGTGAAGTAAAGGGTGGGAGCTCTGGAAACACCATATATTTT. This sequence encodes CASSEVKGGSSGNTIYF.

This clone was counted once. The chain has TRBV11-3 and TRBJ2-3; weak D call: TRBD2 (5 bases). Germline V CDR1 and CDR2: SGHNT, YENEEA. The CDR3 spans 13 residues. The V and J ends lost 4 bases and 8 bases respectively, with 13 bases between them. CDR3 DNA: TGTGCCAGCAGCTCAGAGAGGGCGGGTACGCAGTATTTT. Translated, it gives CASSSERAGTQYF. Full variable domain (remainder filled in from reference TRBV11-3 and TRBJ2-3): EAGVVQSPRYKIIEKKQPVAFWCNPISGHNTLYWYLQNLGQGPELLIRYENEEAVDDSQLPKDRFSAERLKGVDSTLKIQPAELGDSAVYLCASSSERAGTQYFGPGTRLTVL.

This chain's CDR3 is CASSYQGVLGGNTIYF. The CDR3, as DNA: TGTGCCAGCAGTTACCAGGGGGTCCTAGGTGGAAACACCATATATTTT. The rearrangement links TRBV6-5 to TRBJ1-3, with 7 bases that match TRBD1. Germline V gene sequence: CDR1 MNHEY, CDR2 SVGAGI. This CDR3 is 16 amino acids long. With V trimmed by 2 bases and J by 3 bases, 7 bases remained unmatched.

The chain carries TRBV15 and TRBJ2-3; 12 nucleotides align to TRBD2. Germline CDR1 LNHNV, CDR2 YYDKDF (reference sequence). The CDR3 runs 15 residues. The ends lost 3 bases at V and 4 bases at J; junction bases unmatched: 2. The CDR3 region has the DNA TGTGCCACCAGCAGTCTAGCGGGAGGGGCAGATACGCAGTATTTT. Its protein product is CATSSLAGGADTQYF. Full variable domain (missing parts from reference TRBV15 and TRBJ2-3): DAMVIQNPRYQVTQFGKPVTLSCSQTLNHNVMYWYQQKSSQAPKLLFHYYDKDFNNEADTPDNFQSRRPNTSFCFLDIRSPGLGDTAMYLCATSSLAGGADTQYFGPGTRLTVL.

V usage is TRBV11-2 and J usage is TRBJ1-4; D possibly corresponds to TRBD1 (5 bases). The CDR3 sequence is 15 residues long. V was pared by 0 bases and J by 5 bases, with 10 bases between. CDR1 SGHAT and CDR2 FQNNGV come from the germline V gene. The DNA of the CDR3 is TGTGCCAGCAGCTTAGATCTCGGGGGAAATGAAAAACTGTTTTTT. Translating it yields CASSLDLGGNEKLFF.

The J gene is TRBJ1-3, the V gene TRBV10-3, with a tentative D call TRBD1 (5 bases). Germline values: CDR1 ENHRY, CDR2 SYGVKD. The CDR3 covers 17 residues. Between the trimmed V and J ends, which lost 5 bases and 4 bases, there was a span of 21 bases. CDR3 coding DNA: TGTGCCATCAGTTACCGGGGGGAGGGCTCTCAAGGAAACACCATATATTTT. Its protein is CAISYRGEGSQGNTIYF.

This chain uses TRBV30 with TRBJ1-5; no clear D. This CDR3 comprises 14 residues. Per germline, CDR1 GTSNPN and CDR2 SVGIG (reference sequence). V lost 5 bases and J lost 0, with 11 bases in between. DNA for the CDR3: TGTGCCTGGGGCTCGGAGAATAGCAATCAGCCCCAGCATTTT. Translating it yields CAWGSENSNQPQHF.

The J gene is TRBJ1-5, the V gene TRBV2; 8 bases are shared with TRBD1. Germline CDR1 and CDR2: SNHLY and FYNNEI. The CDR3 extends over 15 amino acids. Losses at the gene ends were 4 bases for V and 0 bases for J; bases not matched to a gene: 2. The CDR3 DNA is TGTGCCAGCAGTGCGGGACAGGTTAGCAATCAGCCCCAGCATTTT. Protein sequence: CASSAGQVSNQPQHF.

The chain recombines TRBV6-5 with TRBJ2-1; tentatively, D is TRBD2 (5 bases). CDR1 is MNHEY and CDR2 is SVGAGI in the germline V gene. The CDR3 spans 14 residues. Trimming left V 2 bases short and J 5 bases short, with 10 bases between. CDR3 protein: CASSYREGNNEQFF. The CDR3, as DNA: TGTGCCAGCAGTTACCGGGAAGGGAACAATGAGCAGTTCTTC.

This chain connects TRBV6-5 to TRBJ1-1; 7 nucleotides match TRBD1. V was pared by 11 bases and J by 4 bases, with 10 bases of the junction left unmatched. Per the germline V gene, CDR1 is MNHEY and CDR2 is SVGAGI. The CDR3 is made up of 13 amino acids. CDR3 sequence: CACLGQQATEAFF. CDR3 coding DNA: TGTGCCTGTCTGGGACAGCAGGCCACTGAAGCTTTCTTT.